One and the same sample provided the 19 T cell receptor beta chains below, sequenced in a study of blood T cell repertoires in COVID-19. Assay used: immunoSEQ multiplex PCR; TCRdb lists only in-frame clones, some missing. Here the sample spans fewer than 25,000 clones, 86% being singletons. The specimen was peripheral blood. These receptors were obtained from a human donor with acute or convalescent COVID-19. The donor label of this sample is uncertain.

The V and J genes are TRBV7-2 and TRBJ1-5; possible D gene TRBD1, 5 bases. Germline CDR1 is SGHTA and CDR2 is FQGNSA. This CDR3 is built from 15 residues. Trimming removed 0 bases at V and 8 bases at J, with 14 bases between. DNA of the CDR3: TGTGCCAGCAGCTTAGCTTCAGGGTTGTGGGAGCCCCAGCATTTT. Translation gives CASSLASGLWEPQHF.

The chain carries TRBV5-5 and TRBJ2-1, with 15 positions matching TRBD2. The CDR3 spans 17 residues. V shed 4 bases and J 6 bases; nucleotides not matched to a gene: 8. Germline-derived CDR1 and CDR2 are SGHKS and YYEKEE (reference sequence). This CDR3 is CASSRTSGGASSNEQFF. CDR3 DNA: TGTGCCAGCAGCCGGACTAGCGGGGGGGCCAGTAGCAATGAGCAGTTCTTC.

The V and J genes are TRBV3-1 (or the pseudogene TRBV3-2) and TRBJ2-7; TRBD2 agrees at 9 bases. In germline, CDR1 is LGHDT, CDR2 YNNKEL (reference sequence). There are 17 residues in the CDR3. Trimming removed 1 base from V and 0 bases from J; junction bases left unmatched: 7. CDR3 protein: CASSQGVGSGGSYEQYF. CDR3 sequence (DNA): TGTGCCAGCAGCCAAGGTGTAGGTAGCGGGGGCTCCTACGAGCAGTACTTC.

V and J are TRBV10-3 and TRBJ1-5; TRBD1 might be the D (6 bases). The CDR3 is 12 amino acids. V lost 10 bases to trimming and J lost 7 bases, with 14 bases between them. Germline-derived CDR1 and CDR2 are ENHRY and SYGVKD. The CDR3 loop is CASATGTQPQHF. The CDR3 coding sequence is TGTGCCAGCGCTACAGGGACCCAGCCCCAGCATTTT.

As DNA, the CDR3 is TGTGCCAGCAGTTTCAGGGGGCTAAATTCACCCCTCCACTTT. Encoded protein: CASSFRGLNSPLHF. This chain uses TRBV27 with TRBJ1-6, with 8 nucleotides matching TRBD1. V shed 3 bases and J 7 bases; nucleotides not matched to a gene: 2. This CDR3 comprises 14 residues. Germline V gives CDR1 MNHEY, CDR2 SMNVEV (reference sequence).

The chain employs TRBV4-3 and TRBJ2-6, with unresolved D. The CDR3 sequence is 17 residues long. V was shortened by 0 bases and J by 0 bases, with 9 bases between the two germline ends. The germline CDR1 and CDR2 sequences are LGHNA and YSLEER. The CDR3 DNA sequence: TGCGCCAGCAGCCAAGACTTGTTGAGCTCTGGGGCCAACGTCCTGACTTTC. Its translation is CASSQDLLSSGANVLTF.

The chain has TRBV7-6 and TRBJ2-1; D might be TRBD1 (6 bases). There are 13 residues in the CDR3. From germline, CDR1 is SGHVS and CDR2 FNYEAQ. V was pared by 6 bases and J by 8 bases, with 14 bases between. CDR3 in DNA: TGTGCCAGCAGTTCCACAGGGATGCATGAGCAGTTCTTC. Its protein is CASSSTGMHEQFF.

The CDR3 loop is CSVEEGTSGRANNEQFF. In nucleotides, the CDR3 is TGCAGCGTTGAAGAAGGGACTAGCGGGAGGGCCAACAATGAGCAGTTCTTC. V usage is TRBV29-1 and J usage is TRBJ2-1; 16 bases are shared with TRBD2. The trim removed 0 bases at V and 5 bases at J, leaving 4 bases unmatched. Germline assignment: CDR1 SQVTM and CDR2 ANQGSEA. This CDR3 contains 17 residues.

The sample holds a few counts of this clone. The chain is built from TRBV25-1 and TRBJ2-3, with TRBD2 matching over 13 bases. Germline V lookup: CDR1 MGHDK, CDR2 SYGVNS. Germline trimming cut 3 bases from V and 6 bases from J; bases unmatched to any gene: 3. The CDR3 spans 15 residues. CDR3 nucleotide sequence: TGTGCCAGCAGTGAGCCGACTAGCGGGAGGGATACGCAGTATTTT. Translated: CASSEPTSGRDTQYF.

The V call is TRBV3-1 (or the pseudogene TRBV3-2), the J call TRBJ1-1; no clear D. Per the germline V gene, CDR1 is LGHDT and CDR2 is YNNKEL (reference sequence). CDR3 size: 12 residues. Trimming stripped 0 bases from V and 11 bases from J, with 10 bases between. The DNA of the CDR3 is TGTGCCAGCAGCCAAGAAGGCAGAGGCGCTTTCTTT. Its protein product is CASSQEGRGAFF.

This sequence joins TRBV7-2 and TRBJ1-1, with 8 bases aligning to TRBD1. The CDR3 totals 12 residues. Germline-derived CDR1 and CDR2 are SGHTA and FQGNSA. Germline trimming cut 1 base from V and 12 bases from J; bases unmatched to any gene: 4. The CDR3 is CASSLGQGSPFF. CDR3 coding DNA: TGTGCCAGCAGCTTAGGACAGGGGTCGCCTTTCTTT.

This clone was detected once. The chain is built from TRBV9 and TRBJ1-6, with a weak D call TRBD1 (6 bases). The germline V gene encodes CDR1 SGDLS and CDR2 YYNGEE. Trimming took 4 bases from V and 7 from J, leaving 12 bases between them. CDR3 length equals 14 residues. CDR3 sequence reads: CASSPRQDNSPLHF. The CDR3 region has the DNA TGTGCCAGCAGCCCCCGACAGGACAATTCACCCCTCCACTTT.

The CDR3 sequence is CASLPGYGNEQFF. CDR3 DNA sequence: TGTGCCAGCCTACCGGGTTATGGCAATGAGCAGTTCTTC. The chain couples TRBV5-6 to TRBJ2-1; D is ambiguous. Trimming cost V 7 bases and J 6 bases, with 14 bases left between them. The CDR3 extends over 13 amino acids. Per germline, CDR1 SGHDT and CDR2 YYEEEE.

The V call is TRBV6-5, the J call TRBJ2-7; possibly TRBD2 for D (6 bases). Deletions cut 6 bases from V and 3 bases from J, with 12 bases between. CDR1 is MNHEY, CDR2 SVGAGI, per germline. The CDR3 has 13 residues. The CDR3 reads CASRAGGDYEQYF. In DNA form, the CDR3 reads TGTGCCAGCAGAGCGGGTGGGGACTACGAGCAGTACTTC.

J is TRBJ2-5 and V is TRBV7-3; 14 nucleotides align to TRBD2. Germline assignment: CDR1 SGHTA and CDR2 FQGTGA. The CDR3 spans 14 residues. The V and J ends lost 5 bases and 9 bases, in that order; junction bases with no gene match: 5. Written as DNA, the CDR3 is TGTGCCAGCAGCCCACGGACTAGCGGGGGGCCCCAGTACTTC. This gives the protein CASSPRTSGGPQYF.

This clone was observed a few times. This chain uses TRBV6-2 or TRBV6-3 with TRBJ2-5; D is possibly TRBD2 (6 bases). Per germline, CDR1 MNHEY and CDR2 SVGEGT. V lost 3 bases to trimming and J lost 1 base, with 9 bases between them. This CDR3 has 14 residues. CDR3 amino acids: CASSYDGGQETQYF. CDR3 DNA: TGTGCCAGCAGTTATGACGGGGGCCAAGAGACCCAGTACTTC.

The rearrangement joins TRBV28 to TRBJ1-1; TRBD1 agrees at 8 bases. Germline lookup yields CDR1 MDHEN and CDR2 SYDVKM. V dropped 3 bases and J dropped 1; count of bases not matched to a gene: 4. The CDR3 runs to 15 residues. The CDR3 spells CASSFIGQGNTEAFF. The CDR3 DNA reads TGTGCCAGCAGTTTTATCGGACAGGGGAACACTGAAGCTTTCTTT.

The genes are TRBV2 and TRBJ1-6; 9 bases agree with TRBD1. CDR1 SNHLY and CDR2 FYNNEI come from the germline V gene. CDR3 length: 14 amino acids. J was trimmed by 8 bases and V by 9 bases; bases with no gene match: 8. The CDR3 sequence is CARHLRDRDSPLHF. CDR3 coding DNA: TGTGCCAGGCACCTCCGGGACAGGGATTCACCCCTCCACTTT.

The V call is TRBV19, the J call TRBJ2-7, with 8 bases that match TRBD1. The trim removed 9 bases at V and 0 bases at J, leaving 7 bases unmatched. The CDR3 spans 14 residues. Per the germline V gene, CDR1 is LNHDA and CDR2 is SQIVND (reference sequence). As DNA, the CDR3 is TGTGCCAGCAAAGAACAGGGGGGCTCCTACGAGCAGTACTTC. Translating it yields CASKEQGGSYEQYF.